Below are 12 T cell receptor beta chains sequenced from a single sample in a study of CD4 T cells in relation to SARS-CoV-2 and coronaviruses. Antigen specificity for these receptors is unknown. Only in-frame clones appear in the TCRdb table, and some are missing; sequencing was by immunoSEQ multiplex PCR. The data show about 26,000 clones, over 60% seen once. Before the COVID-19 pandemic, during about 2011-2019, CD4+ T cells were taken from unexposed donors. The cells were cultured for approximately 10 days before CD4+ T cells were isolated. Sequenced sample: CD4+ T cells from PBMCs, cultured in vitro. The receptor set was obtained from a human donor in good health.

Written as DNA, the CDR3 is TGTGCCAGCAGCTTGGACCAACCCGGGGGCCTTGTCGGAAACACCATATATTTT. Translation: CASSLDQPGGLVGNTIYF. V usage is TRBV5-5 and J usage is TRBJ1-3; D is possibly TRBD1 (6 bases). The germline V gene encodes CDR1 SGHKS and CDR2 YYEKEE (reference sequence). The germline V and J ends were trimmed by 0 bases and 4 bases, with 20 bases remaining between them. The CDR3 loop spans 18 amino acids.

The chain combines TRBV7-6 with TRBJ1-4; D is unclear. Germline V gene lookup returns CDR1 SGHVS and CDR2 FNYEAQ. CDR3 length: 19 amino acids. Trimming stripped 5 bases from V and 0 bases from J, with 22 bases between. CDR3 amino acids: CASSPTLMRRQPTNEKLFF. The CDR3, as DNA: TGTGCCAGCAGCCCCACCTTAATGCGGAGACAACCAACTAATGAAAAACTGTTTTTT.

The chain has TRBV27 and TRBJ2-7; D is undetermined. Germline V gene lookup returns CDR1 MNHEY and CDR2 SMNVEV (reference sequence). Trimming removed 5 bases at V and 4 bases at J, with 15 bases between. The CDR3 is 14 residues long. The CDR3 is CASSTAQPTYEQYF. Here the CDR3 DNA reads TGTGCCAGCAGTACTGCACAACCAACTTACGAGCAGTACTTC.

This clone has more than one count but fewer than ten. The rearrangement uses TRBV7-3 and TRBJ2-1; 8 bases are a match to TRBD2. The CDR3 extends over 14 amino acids. The J segment lost 10 bases and the V segment lost 9 bases, leaving 14 bases of the junction unmatched. CDR1 and CDR2 (germline): SGHTA, FQGTGA. CDR3 nucleotides: TGTGCCAGTGGGACACCGGGACTAGTGCCGGAGCAGTTCTTC. It is translated as CASGTPGLVPEQFF.

The chain links TRBV7-8 to TRBJ1-1, with D tentatively TRBD1 (6 bases). Trimming removed 8 bases from V and 0 bases from J, with 10 bases in between. This CDR3 spans 13 amino acids. Germline values: CDR1 SGHVS, CDR2 FQNEAQ. As DNA, the CDR3 is TGTGCCAGCCTACAGGGCTTGAACACTGAAGCTTTCTTT. It specifies CASLQGLNTEAFF.

The chain uses TRBV28 and TRBJ2-1, with TRBD1 matching 8 bases. From germline, CDR1 is MDHEN and CDR2 SYDVKM. The CDR3 runs to 16 residues. V lost 5 bases, J lost 5 bases, and 11 bases stayed unmatched. In DNA form, the CDR3 reads TGTGCCAGCAGTCCCCCAGACAGGGGCCTTCACAATGAGCAGTTCTTC. This translates into CASSPPDRGLHNEQFF.

The chain has TRBV13 and TRBJ2-1; TRBD2 aligns across 7 bases. The CDR3 consists of 15 residues. Germline values: CDR1 PRHDT, CDR2 FYEKMQ (reference sequence). Trimming at V came to 5 bases and at J to 4 bases, leaving 8 bases not matched to a gene. CDR3 amino acids: CASSPRAGVYNEQFF. The CDR3, as DNA: TGTGCCAGCAGCCCTAGGGCGGGAGTTTACAATGAGCAGTTCTTC.

CDR3 in amino acids: CAGQRAGNTIYF. The CDR3 DNA follows: TGTGCCGGCCAGAGGGCGGGAAACACCATATATTTT. V is TRBV7-2 and J is TRBJ1-3; D not certain. V was cut by 11 bases and J by 4 bases, with 12 bases left in between. CDR3 size: 12 residues. In germline, CDR1 is SGHTA, CDR2 FQGNSA.

The chain employs TRBV27 and TRBJ2-3; D is possibly TRBD1 (5 bases). The V gene lost 3 bases and the J gene lost 1 base, with 17 bases spanning the gap. CDR1 MNHEY and CDR2 SMNVEV come from the germline V gene (reference sequence). The CDR3 runs to 17 residues. The CDR3 nucleotides read TGTGCCAGCAGTTTCAGCAGGGATCGTTTGCGCACAGATACGCAGTATTTT. Translated, it gives CASSFSRDRLRTDTQYF.

V is TRBV11-2 and J is TRBJ2-3; TRBD2 aligns across 13 bases. Germline CDR1 is SGHAT and CDR2 is FQNNGV. The length of the CDR3 is 16 residues. J gave up 4 bases and V 4 bases, and 5 bases lay outside the gene matches. This CDR3 is CASSWGLAGYPDTQYF. The CDR3 bases are TGTGCCAGCAGCTGGGGACTAGCGGGATACCCAGATACGCAGTATTTT. The full variable domain, in which reference TRBV11-2 and TRBJ2-3 provide the parts outside the CDR3, is EAGVAQSPRYKIIEKRQSVAFWCNPISGHATLYWYQQILGQGPKLLIQFQNNGVVDDSQLPKDRFSAERLKGVDSTLKIQPAKLEDSAVYLCASSWGLAGYPDTQYFGPGTRLTVL.

The J gene is TRBJ2-5, the V gene TRBV5-8, with 10 bases matching TRBD1. V trimming: 8 bases; J trimming: 3 bases; junction bases outside the gene matches: 10. The CDR3 has 15 residues. Germline loops: CDR1 SGHTS, CDR2 YDEGEE. In DNA, the CDR3 is TGTGCCAGTTCTCCGGGACAGGGGACGGAAGAGACCCAGTACTTC. It codes for CASSPGQGTEETQYF. Variable domain in full (rest from reference TRBV5-8 and TRBJ2-5): EAGVTQSPTHLIKTRGQQATLRCSPISGHTSVYWYQQALGLGLQFLLWYDEGEERNRGNFPPRFSGRQFPNYSSELNVNALELEDSALYLCASSPGQGTEETQYFGPGTRLLVL.

This rearrangement joins TRBV11-2 to TRBJ1-4; possible D gene TRBD1, 6 bases. Looked up from germline, CDR1 is SGHAT and CDR2 is FQNNGV. V lost 0 bases and J 8 bases, leaving 13 bases between the germline ends. CDR3 length: 15 residues. This chain's CDR3 is CASSLDRGAPEKLFF. For the CDR3, the DNA is TGTGCCAGCAGCTTAGACCGGGGGGCGCCAGAAAAACTGTTTTTT.